These 25 T cell receptor beta chains came from one sample sequenced in a study of blood T cells in healthy people across ages (dated by TCRdb to about 2015). Receptor amplification or capture employed 5' RACE. TCRdb lists the instrument as Illumina HiSeq 2500. A second PCR of roughly 6 to 12 cycles was performed with a sample-barcoded 5' primer and a J-beta primer mix. The public reads were reprocessed in TCRdb via fastp at Q25 and MiXCR, keeping in-frame beta chains. A single entry per CDR3 protein holds the most common genes and DNA from its merged rows. This sample comprises 650,000 to 900,000 distinct CDR3 sequences, 60% to 80% of them detected only once. The top ten clones comprise around 30% of the sample. The specimen sequenced was blood. The origin of the receptors is a man under 40 in good health.

The sample holds one count of this clonotype. The chain is built from TRBV14 and TRBJ2-7, with unresolved D. Germline V CDR1 and CDR2: SGHDN, FVKESK. This CDR3 spans 12 amino acids. Deletions cut 3 bases from V and 3 bases from J, with 6 bases between. This CDR3 is CASSHAGYEQYF. The CDR3 region has the DNA TGTGCCAGCAGCCATGCAGGCTACGAGCAGTACTTC.

This rearrangement joins TRBV20-1 to TRBJ2-5, with 7 bases fitting TRBD1. This CDR3 is built from 13 residues. V shed 5 bases and J 1 base; nucleotides not matched to a gene: 4. The germline gives CDR1 DFQATT, CDR2 SNEGSKA (reference sequence). The CDR3 here is CSAGRDSQETQYF. As DNA, the CDR3 is TGCAGTGCTGGCCGGGACAGCCAAGAGACCCAGTACTTC.

V gene TRBV15 combines with J gene TRBJ2-5; 7 nucleotides align to TRBD1. The CDR3 length is 17 residues. The V segment lost 0 bases and the J segment 5 bases; nucleotides outside the gene matches: 12. Germline-derived CDR1 and CDR2 are LNHNV and YYDKDF (reference sequence). Here the CDR3 reads CATSRDVRDRGEETQYF. The CDR3 region has the DNA TGTGCCACCAGCAGAGATGTGAGGGACAGAGGGGAGGAGACCCAGTACTTC.

This chain connects TRBV3-1 to TRBJ2-7; 7 bases line up with TRBD1. The germline V gene encodes CDR1 LGHDT and CDR2 YNNKEL (reference sequence). Germline trimming cut 4 bases from V and 3 bases from J; bases unmatched to any gene: 6. The CDR3 is 14 amino acids. This chain's CDR3 is CASSRSTGNYEQYF. CDR3 DNA: TGTGCCAGCAGCCGATCGACAGGGAACTACGAGCAGTACTTC.

The rearrangement links TRBV20-1 to TRBJ2-3; no clear D. The CDR3 extends over 15 amino acids. V was clipped by 3 bases and J by 4 bases, with 17 bases between them. The germline CDR1 and CDR2 sequences are DFQATT and SNEGSKA (reference sequence). CDR3 nucleotides: TGCAGTGCTAGTGGTTTTGGAGTCATTGCAGATACGCAGTATTTT. Protein: CSASGFGVIADTQYF.

This clonotype has just one count. This chain joins TRBV7-9 and TRBJ2-3; possible D gene TRBD1, 8 bases. Germline values: CDR1 SEHNR, CDR2 FQNEAQ (reference sequence). The CDR3 is 16 residues long. V gave up 0 bases and J gave up 4 bases, with 14 bases separating them. CDR3 protein: CASSLAPTGGADTQYF. As DNA, the CDR3 is TGTGCCAGCAGCTTAGCCCCAACAGGGGGGGCAGATACGCAGTATTTT.

The chain combines TRBV20-1 with TRBJ1-2; no firm D call. The CDR3 is made up of 12 amino acids. In germline, CDR1 is DFQATT, CDR2 SNEGSKA (reference sequence). V lost 7 bases, J lost 2 bases, and 11 bases lay in between. CDR3 sequence: CSDPPGNYGYTF. CDR3 coding DNA: TGCAGTGACCCCCCTGGGAACTATGGCTACACCTTC.

This chain joins TRBV10-3 and TRBJ2-7, with 9 bases identical to TRBD1. Germline V lookup: CDR1 ENHRY, CDR2 SYGVKD. Losses at the gene ends were 7 bases for V and 12 bases for J; bases not matched to a gene: 7. CDR3 length: 11 amino acids. The DNA of the CDR3 is TGTGCCATCAACACAGGGGGCCTACTGTACTTC. Its translation is CAINTGGLLYF.

The chain carries TRBV5-1 and TRBJ2-5; D may be TRBD1 (6 bases). V lost 1 base and J 1 base, leaving 8 bases between the germline ends. CDR1 is SGHRS, CDR2 YFSETQ, per germline. The CDR3 covers 14 residues. DNA for the CDR3: TGCGCCAGCAGCTTGAAGGACAGCCAAGAGACCCAGTACTTC. Translating gives CASSLKDSQETQYF.

J is TRBJ2-5 and V is TRBV20-1; D is ambiguous. With 5 bases removed from V and 3 bases from J, the gap between germline ends came to 4 bases. The CDR3 has 10 residues. Germline lookup yields CDR1 DFQATT and CDR2 SNEGSKA (reference sequence). CDR3 DNA sequence: TGCAGTGCTGGCAAAGAGACCCAGTACTTC. It yields the protein CSAGKETQYF.

V usage is TRBV7-3 and J usage is TRBJ2-5; 9 positions agree with TRBD2. The trim removed 4 bases at V and 5 bases at J, leaving 11 bases unmatched. Germline-derived CDR1 and CDR2 are SGHTA and FQGTGA. The CDR3 has 16 amino acids. CDR3 protein: CASSSGTSPLWETQYF. CDR3 bases: TGTGCCAGCAGCTCAGGGACTAGCCCTTTATGGGAGACCCAGTACTTC. The full variable domain, rest sourced from reference TRBV7-3 and TRBJ2-5, is GAGVSQTPSNKVTEKGKYVELRCDPISGHTALYWYRQSLGQGPEFLIYFQGTGAADDSGLPNDRFFAVRPEGSVSTLKIQRTERGDSAVYLCASSSGTSPLWETQYFGPGTRLLVL.

The J gene is TRBJ2-1, the V gene TRBV3-1; no reliable D call. Germline CDR1 reads LGHDT; CDR2 reads YNNKEL (reference sequence). The CDR3 covers 14 residues. V was shortened by 3 bases and J by 2 bases, with 8 bases between the two germline ends. CDR3 amino acids: CASSQLLAYNEQFF. CDR3 in DNA: TGTGCCAGCAGCCAGCTTCTAGCCTACAATGAGCAGTTCTTC.

This sequence joins TRBV20-1 and TRBJ2-1; TRBD2 is a possible D gene (6 bases). Germline CDR1 reads DFQATT; CDR2 reads SNEGSKA (reference sequence). V was clipped by 6 bases and J by 7 bases, with 10 bases between them. The CDR3 sequence is 11 residues long. The DNA of the CDR3 is TGCAGTGCGGGGAGGTTGAATGAGCAGTTCTTC. It is translated as CSAGRLNEQFF.

This chain links TRBV28 with TRBJ2-7; possibly TRBD2 for D (5 bases). The ends were cut back, 3 bases at V and 0 bases at J, with 6 bases in the middle. From germline, CDR1 is MDHEN and CDR2 SYDVKM. This CDR3 is 13 amino acids long. The CDR3 DNA is TGTGCCAGCAGTTTCGGGAACTCCTACGAGCAGTACTTC. Amino acid sequence: CASSFGNSYEQYF.

This clonotype has at least ten counts. The chain is built from TRBV4-2 and TRBJ1-2, with a tentative D call TRBD1 (6 bases). V was cut by 0 bases and J by 0 bases, with 11 bases left in between. Germline V lookup: CDR1 LGHNA, CDR2 YNFKEQ. The CDR3 spans 16 residues. Here the CDR3 reads CASSQDRRGPNYGYTF. The CDR3 DNA reads TGTGCCAGCAGCCAAGATCGCAGGGGACCTAACTATGGCTACACCTTC.

The chain links TRBV3-1 to TRBJ1-5; D perhaps matches TRBD1 (5 bases). This CDR3 region has 15 residues. The germline CDR1 and CDR2 sequences are LGHDT and YNNKEL (reference sequence). Trimming took 1 base from V and 4 from J, leaving 11 bases between them. This CDR3 reads CASSQGVGENQPQHF. DNA of the CDR3: TGTGCCAGCAGCCAAGGGGTAGGGGAAAATCAGCCCCAGCATTTT.

The table lists this clonotype with a few counts. The J gene is TRBJ2-3, the V gene TRBV27, with 7 nucleotides matching TRBD1. The germline gives CDR1 MNHEY, CDR2 SMNVEV (reference sequence). This CDR3 contains 12 residues. V shed 6 bases and J 11 bases; nucleotides not matched to a gene: 8. The CDR3 DNA is TGTGCCAGCAGCCCACAGGGGTGGAAGCAGTATTTT. It encodes CASSPQGWKQYF.

This clonotype came up a few times. V and J are TRBV6-6 and TRBJ1-6; no definite D call. Trimming cost V 5 bases and J 5 bases, with 7 bases left between them. CDR3 size: 13 residues. Germline CDR1 is MNHNY and CDR2 is SVGAGI (reference sequence). The CDR3 region has the DNA TGTGCCAGCAGTAGGGTAGATAATTCACCCCTCCACTTT. This encodes CASSRVDNSPLHF.

V is TRBV4-3 and J is TRBJ1-6, with TRBD1 as a possible D gene (5 bases). This CDR3 spans 18 amino acids. Germline lookup yields CDR1 LGHNA and CDR2 YSLEER. V was shortened by 0 bases and J by 0 bases, with 12 bases between the two germline ends. The CDR3, as DNA: TGCGCCAGCAGCCAAGATTACGACAGAAGCTCCTATAATTCACCCCTCCACTTT. This gives the protein CASSQDYDRSSYNSPLHF.

The rearrangement links TRBV7-3 to TRBJ2-1; a weak D match, TRBD2 (5 bases). The DNA end favors TRBJ2-7, so the J call may be wrong. The CDR3 spans 16 residues. The germline gives CDR1 SGHTA, CDR2 FQGTGA. The CDR3 region is CASSLSPAGSGYEQYF. The CDR3 nucleotides are TGTGCCAGCAGCTTAAGCCCGGCAGGCAGCGGATATGAGCAGTACTTC.

This clonotype has more than one count but fewer than ten. This chain links TRBV4-3 with TRBJ1-4; tentative D call: TRBD1 (6 bases). The CDR3 is 17 residues long. V was pared by 2 bases and J by 0 bases, with 13 bases between. Per the germline V gene, CDR1 is LGHNA and CDR2 is YSLEER. The CDR3 sequence: CASSQIYEGATNEKLFF. DNA for the CDR3: TGCGCCAGCAGCCAAATATACGAGGGGGCAACTAATGAAAAACTGTTTTTT.

This sequence joins TRBV7-2 and TRBJ2-1; 8 positions match TRBD1. Losses at the gene ends were 5 bases for V and 3 bases for J; bases not matched to a gene: 6. Looked up from germline, CDR1 is SGHTA and CDR2 is FQGNSA. The CDR3 sequence is 15 residues long. The CDR3 region is CASSKDRDVYNEQFF. The DNA for the CDR3 is TGTGCCAGCAGCAAGGACAGGGACGTCTACAATGAGCAGTTCTTC.

The chain employs TRBV11-2 and TRBJ1-4; D remains unclear. There are 14 residues in the CDR3. The V gene lost 1 base and the J gene lost 8 bases, with 11 bases spanning the gap. Germline V gene data show CDR1 as SGHAT and CDR2 as FQNNGV. The CDR3 nucleotides read TGTGCCAGCAGCTTAGTCCCCGGTGGGGAAAAACTGTTTTTT. It encodes CASSLVPGGEKLFF.

This clonotype was counted a few times. The CDR3 reads CASKSQGGGRTQYF. In DNA form, the CDR3 reads TGTGCCAGCAAATCCCAAGGGGGCGGCCGGACCCAGTACTTC. V is TRBV28 and J is TRBJ2-5; 7 nucleotides align to TRBD1. V dropped 7 bases and J dropped 7; count of bases not matched to a gene: 12. The CDR3 is 14 residues long. CDR1 and CDR2 (germline): MDHEN, SYDVKM.

A single count supports this clonotype. V and J are TRBV20-1 and TRBJ2-3, with no clear D. The CDR3 totals 16 residues. The germline CDR1 and CDR2 sequences are DFQATT and SNEGSKA (reference sequence). The V gene lost 0 bases and the J gene lost 0 bases, with 13 bases spanning the gap. The CDR3 sequence: CSARDPARRSTDTQYF. The CDR3 nucleotides read TGCAGTGCTAGAGATCCGGCTCGAAGGAGCACAGATACGCAGTATTTT.